These T cell receptor beta chains were read from a single sample in a study of neurological immune-mediated disorders. TCRdb ran MiXCR on the 5' RACE reads and lists one entry per CDR3 protein. This table has approximately 85,000 distinct CDR3 sequences, roughly 13% appearing once. The sample consisted of PBMCs. These receptor sequences come from a female donor with HTLV-1-associated myelopathy (HAM/TSP). Each CDR3 is given with its conserved first and last residue. D genes are given only for firm matches. The listing skips clone size in some rows; elsewhere it reads once, few, many or a size class.

>TRBD2|TRBJ2-1|.|TRBV20-1
CSAREGLAAYNEQFF
TGCAGTGCTAGAGAGGGGCTAGCGGCTTACAATGAGCAGTTCTTC
>.|TRBJ1-1|many|TRBV20-1
CSARAGTVNTEAFF
TGCAGTGCTAGAGCCGGGACGGTGAACACTGAAGCTTTCTTT
>TRBD1|TRBJ1-1|.|TRBV6-5
CASRRTGYTEAFF
TGTGCCAGCAGAAGGACAGGGTACACTGAAGCTTTCTTT
>TRBD1|TRBJ1-1|many|TRBV3-1
CASSGDRGNTEAFF
TGTGCCAGCAGCGGGGACAGGGGTAACACTGAAGCTTTCTTT
>.|TRBJ1-1|many|TRBV14
CASSQASSTGTFF
TGTGCCAGCAGCCAAGCATCCTCGACAGGAACTTTCTTT
>TRBD2|TRBJ2-7|.|TRBV5-1
CASSFSGGGNYNEQYF
TGCGCCAGCAGCTTCTCCGGCGGGGGGAACTACAACGAGCAGTACTTC
>TRBD2|TRBJ2-3|.|TRBV6-5
CASSYLPSGGLLDTQYF
TGTGCCAGCAGTTATCTCCCTAGCGGGGGGCTATTAGATACGCAGTATTTT
>TRBD2|TRBJ2-3|few|TRBV20-1
CSARALRGGTDTQYF
TGCAGTGCTCGTGCATTGCGGGGGGGCACAGATACGCAGTATTTT
>.|TRBJ2-3|.|TRBV11-3
CASSLSTDTDTQYF
TGTGCCAGCAGCTTATCGACTGACACAGATACGCAGTATTTT
>TRBD2|TRBJ2-7|many|TRBV4-2
CASSQVERGGPYEQYF
TGTGCCAGCAGCCAAGTGGAGCGGGGGGGCCCCTACGAGCAGTACTTC
>.|TRBJ1-5|many|TRBV3-1
CASSFGGSNQPQHF
TGTGCCAGCAGCTTTGGGGGGAGCAATCAGCCCCAGCATTTT
>.|TRBJ2-7|many|TRBV5-1
CASSEKVNEQYF
TGCGCCAGCTCGGAGAAGGTCAACGAGCAGTACTTC
>.|TRBJ2-4|medium-sized|TRBV5-1
CASSLSGGPKNIQYF
TGCGCCAGCAGCTTGTCTGGGGGGCCCAAAAACATTCAGTACTTC
>TRBD1|TRBJ2-7|many|TRBV20-1
CSARDLSLGQGKKYF
TGCAGTGCTAGAGATCTAAGTTTAGGACAGGGAAAAAAGTACTTC
>.|TRBJ2-2|few|TRBV27
CASRNRERNTGELFF
TGTGCCAGCAGAAACAGGGAGAGGAACACCGGGGAGCTGTTTTTT
>TRBD2|TRBJ2-7|many|TRBV12-3/TRBV12-4
CASSLSGGRESYEQYF
TGTGCCAGCAGTTTATCCGGGGGGAGGGAGTCCTACGAGCAGTACTTC
>.|TRBJ2-2|.|TRBV19
CASSTRRGTGELFF
TGTGCCAGTAGTACCCGGAGGGGCACCGGGGAGCTGTTTTTT
>.|TRBJ1-6|few|TRBV20-1
CSARDRRQGSSSLHF
TGCAGTGCTAGAGATCGACGGCAGGGGAGTTCATCCCTCCACTTT
>.|TRBJ2-7|many|TRBV6-5
CATGTGLYEQYF
TGTGCCACCGGTACGGGGCTTTACGAGCAGTACTTC
>TRBD1|TRBJ2-5|many|TRBV28
CASSLKLGQGAAEGETQYF
TGTGCCAGCAGTTTAAAGTTGGGACAGGGGGCTGCCGAAGGAGAGACCCAGTACTTC
>.|TRBJ2-1|many|TRBV12-5
CASGLVGGSSSYNEQFF
TGTGCTAGTGGTTTGGTAGGAGGTTCCAGCTCCTACAATGAGCAGTTCTTC
>.|TRBJ2-3|many|TRBV5-1
CASSLESATSTDTQYF
TGCGCCAGCAGCTTGGAAAGCGCCACTAGCACAGATACGCAGTATTTT
>.|TRBJ2-2|.|TRBV14
CASSEQTPRNTGELFF
TGTGCCAGCAGCGAGCAGACCCCTCGGAACACCGGGGAGCTGTTTTTT
>TRBD2|TRBJ2-1|many|TRBV24-1
CATSDWTSGERYNEQFF
TGTGCCACCAGTGACTGGACTAGCGGGGAAAGGTACAATGAGCAGTTCTTC
>.|TRBJ2-3|many|TRBV9
CASSDLRLSTDTQYF
TGTGCCAGCAGCGACCTACGACTTAGCACAGATACGCAGTATTTT
>TRBD1|TRBJ2-1|many|TRBV28
CASSATGSGANEQFF
TGTGCCAGCAGTGCGACAGGGTCCGGTGCGAATGAGCAGTTCTTC
>TRBD1|TRBJ1-6|many|TRBV2
CASSVMGQGGSPLHF
TGTGCCAGCAGTGTAATGGGACAGGGGGGCTCACCCCTCCACTTT
>.|TRBJ1-5|many|TRBV4-1
CASSQVYRGSDNQPQHF
TGCGCCAGCAGCCAAGTTTATAGGGGGTCGGACAATCAGCCCCAGCATTTT
>.|TRBJ1-6|many|TRBV6-6
CASSRLSLGDYNSPLHF
TGTGCCAGCAGCAGACTTTCCCTGGGGGACTATAATTCACCCCTCCACTTT
>TRBD1|TRBJ2-7|many|TRBV5-1
CASQNRGSSYEQYF
TGCGCCAGCCAGAACAGGGGAAGCTCCTACGAGCAGTACTTC
>.|TRBJ2-3|many|TRBV7-2
CASRAGTVADTQYF
TGTGCCAGTAGAGCGGGGACAGTGGCGGATACGCAGTATTTT
>.|TRBJ2-1|many|TRBV6-6
CASSRRNPRDVHNEQFF
TGTGCCAGCAGCCGACGCAACCCACGGGACGTCCACAATGAGCAGTTCTTC
>.|TRBJ2-5|many|TRBV4-1
CASSPRYQGQETQYF
TGCGCCAGCAGCCCAAGATATCAGGGCCAAGAGACCCAGTACTTC
>TRBD2|TRBJ2-1|many|TRBV5-1
CASSLGLGTSGTYNEQFF
TGCGCCAGCAGCTTGGGCCTTGGGACTAGCGGAACCTACAATGAGCAGTTCTTC
>.|TRBJ2-2|many|TRBV11-1
CASSSWTERYTGELFF
TGTGCCAGCAGCTCGTGGACCGAACGGTACACCGGGGAGCTGTTTTTT
>.|TRBJ2-2|many|TRBV5-1
CASNAGGNTGELFF
TGCGCCAGCAATGCCGGGGGAAACACCGGGGAGCTGTTTTTT
>.|TRBJ2-1|many|TRBV2
CASSSDSFSEQFF
TGTGCCAGCAGTTCTGACTCCTTCAGTGAGCAGTTCTTC
>.|TRBJ2-7|.|TRBV14
CASSKYSGKGIYEQYF
TGTGCCAGCAGCAAATACTCCGGGAAAGGGATCTACGAGCAGTACTTC
>.|TRBJ2-2|many|TRBV7-9
CASSYDRRGTGELFF
TGTGCCAGCAGCTATGACAGGAGGGGGACCGGGGAGCTGTTTTTT
>TRBD2|TRBJ2-3|many|TRBV5-1
CASSLDAGGPRDTQYF
TGCGCCAGCAGCTTGGATGCGGGAGGGCCGAGAGATACGCAGTATTTT
>.|TRBJ2-1|.|TRBV5-1
CASSLQGGLYNEQFF
TGCGCCAGCAGCTTGCAGGGGGGGCTCTACAATGAGCAGTTCTTC
>.|TRBJ2-3|many|TRBV5-1
CASGRGPSTDTQYF
TGCGCCAGTGGGCGGGGACCTAGCACAGATACGCAGTATTTT
>.|TRBJ2-1|once|TRBV20-1
CSARGQGFNAQFF
TGCAGTGCTAGGGGGCAGGGATTTAATGCGCAGTTCTTC
>.|TRBJ2-3|many|TRBV12-3/TRBV12-4
CATRKAATSTDTQYF
TGTGCCACCAGGAAGGCAGCCACTAGCACAGATACGCAGTATTTT
>.|TRBJ2-7|many|TRBV28
CASHPPGGLASYEQYF
TGTGCCAGCCACCCGCCCGGGGGACTGGCCTCCTACGAGCAGTACTTC
>.|TRBJ2-1|many|TRBV3-1
CASSDREITGDEQFF
TGTGCCAGCAGCGACCGGGAGATTACGGGGGATGAGCAGTTCTTC
>.|TRBJ2-3|few|TRBV20-1
CSARVTRGVDTQYF
TGCAGTGCTAGAGTAACTCGCGGGGTGGATACGCAGTATTTT
>.|TRBJ1-1|.|TRBV10-2
CASSESGEAFF
TGCGCCAGCAGTGAGTCCGGCGAAGCTTTCTTT
>.|TRBJ2-1|many|TRBV5-1
CASSFLSPTYNEQFF
TGCGCCAGCAGCTTCCTCTCGCCTACCTACAATGAGCAGTTCTTC
>TRBD1|TRBJ2-2|many|TRBV5-5
CASSSRQGADTGELFF
TGTGCCAGCAGCTCGCGACAGGGGGCAGACACCGGGGAGCTGTTTTTT
>.|TRBJ1-1|.|TRBV7-3
CVSSPGVNTEAFF
TGTGTCAGCAGCCCGGGGGTTAACACTGAAGCTTTCTTT
>.|TRBJ1-1|many|TRBV18
CASSPPSYTEAFF
TGTGCCAGCTCACCCCCCAGTTACACTGAAGCTTTCTTT
>.|TRBJ1-6|many|TRBV18
CASSPYGGVDSPLHF
TGTGCCAGCTCACCCTACGGCGGAGTGGATTCACCCCTCCACTTT
>TRBD1|TRBJ2-4|many|TRBV6-5
CASSYVAARGPTIQYF
TGTGCCAGCAGTTACGTGGCGGCCAGGGGGCCAACCATTCAGTACTTC
>.|TRBJ2-1|many|TRBV7-2
CASSSGGTGTSSYNEQFF
TGTGCCAGCAGCTCAGGGGGGACCGGGACCAGCTCCTACAATGAGCAGTTCTTC
>.|TRBJ2-7|many|TRBV4-1
CASSQDLQVEQYF
TGCGCCAGCAGCCAAGATCTGCAGGTCGAGCAGTACTTC
>TRBD1|TRBJ2-1|many|TRBV20-1
CSARGQGAGEQFF
TGCAGTGCTAGAGGTCAGGGGGCGGGTGAGCAGTTCTTC
>.|TRBJ2-1|medium-sized|TRBV29-1
CSVEDMGDNEQFF
TGCAGCGTTGAAGATATGGGGGACAATGAGCAGTTCTTC
>TRBD1|TRBJ2-7|.|TRBV5-5
CASSQDRAYYEQYF
TGTGCCAGCAGCCAAGACAGGGCTTACTACGAGCAGTACTTC